What follows is one T cell receptor (beta chain) and its context. This record comes from a study of blood T cell repertoires in COVID-19. Study information: The United States, Italy and Spain were the sources of the acute and convalescent COVID-19 samples. Nucleic acid was either cDNA or gDNA, and it came from T cells, B-cell-depleted T cells, or PBMCs.

Authors' analysis steps: By means of reference gene primer amplification, nucleated cell counts were estimated. TCRdb's table, derived via immunoSEQ multiplex PCR, lists solely in-frame clones and lacks some. For V, J and clone size, that table is used; D and trimming come from the DNA. This sample carries around 180,000 clones, about 80% of them seen once, and the ten largest clones take approximately 7.1%. Germline values: CDR1 SGDLS, CDR2 YYNGEE. The CDR3 runs 15 residues. After removal of 0 bases from V and 8 bases from J, the junction contained 10 bases not matched to a gene. V is TRBV9 and J is TRBJ1-2; 7 bases are shared with TRBD1. The receptor was derived from a human donor in a cohort sampled during active COVID-19. Sequenced material: peripheral blood. The CDR3 protein is CASSVGDSFGNGYTF. CDR3 in DNA: TGTGCCAGCAGCGTAGGGGACAGTTTCGGTAACGGCTACACCTTC.